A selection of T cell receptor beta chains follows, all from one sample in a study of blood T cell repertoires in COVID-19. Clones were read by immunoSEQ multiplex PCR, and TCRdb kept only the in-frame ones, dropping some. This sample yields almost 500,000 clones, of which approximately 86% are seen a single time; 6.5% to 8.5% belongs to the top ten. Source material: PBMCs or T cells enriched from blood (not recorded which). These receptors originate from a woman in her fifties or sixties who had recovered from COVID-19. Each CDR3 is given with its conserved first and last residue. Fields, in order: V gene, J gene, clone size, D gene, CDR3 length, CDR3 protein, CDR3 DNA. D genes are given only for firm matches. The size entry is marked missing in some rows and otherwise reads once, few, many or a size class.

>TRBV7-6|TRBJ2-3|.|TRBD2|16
CASSLASGAVTDTQYF
TGTGCCAGCAGCTTAGCGAGCGGGGCGGTTACAGATACGCAGTATTTT
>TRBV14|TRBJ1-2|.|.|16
CASSQDRRGYGYGYTF
TGTGCCAGCAGCCAAGATCGAAGGGGCTACGGCTATGGCTACACCTTC
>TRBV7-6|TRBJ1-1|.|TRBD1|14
CASSLTGTETEAFF
TGTGCCAGCAGCTTAACAGGGACAGAAACTGAAGCTTTCTTT
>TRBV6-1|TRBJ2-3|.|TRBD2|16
CASSETSGGAGYTQYF
TGTGCCAGCAGTGAGACTAGCGGGGGGGCGGGATATACGCAGTATTTT
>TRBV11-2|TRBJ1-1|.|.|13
CASSPPGDTEAFF
TGTGCCAGCAGCCCTCCGGGGGACACTGAAGCTTTCTTT
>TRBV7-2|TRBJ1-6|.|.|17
CASSLNLPGASNSPLHF
TGTGCCAGCAGCTTAAACCTCCCAGGGGCTTCCAATTCACCCCTCCACTTT
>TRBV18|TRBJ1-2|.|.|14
CASSPQQPNYGYTF
TGTGCCAGCTCACCACAACAGCCTAACTATGGCTACACCTTC
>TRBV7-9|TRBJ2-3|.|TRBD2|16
CASSVRTSGGTDTQYF
TGTGCCAGCAGCGTTCGGACTAGCGGAGGCACAGATACGCAGTATTTT
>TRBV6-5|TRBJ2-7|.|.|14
CASSAYRELGEQYF
TGTGCCAGCAGCGCCTACAGGGAATTGGGCGAGCAGTACTTC
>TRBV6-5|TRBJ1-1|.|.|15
CASSYPTPRNTEAFF
TGTGCCAGCAGTTACCCCACTCCAAGGAACACTGAAGCTTTCTTT
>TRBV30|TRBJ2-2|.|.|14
CAWCGAGLTGELFF
TGTGCCTGGTGCGGGGCAGGCCTGACCGGGGAGCTGTTTTTT
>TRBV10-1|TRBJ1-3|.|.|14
CASSSGGTGNTIYF
TGCGCCAGCAGTTCAGGAGGAACTGGAAACACCATATATTTT
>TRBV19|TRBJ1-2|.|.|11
CASSINYGYTF
TGTGCAAGTTCTATAAACTATGGCTACACCTTC
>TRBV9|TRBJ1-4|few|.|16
CASSVVSWGEGEKLFF
TGTGCCAGCAGCGTAGTAAGTTGGGGGGAGGGTGAAAAACTGTTTTTT
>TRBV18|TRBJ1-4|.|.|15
CASSHYRDTLEKLFF
TGTGCCAGCTCACACTACCGGGACACGCTTGAAAAACTGTTTTTT
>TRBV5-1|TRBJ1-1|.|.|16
CASSERTYQTLTEAFF
TGCGCCAGCAGCGAAAGGACTTACCAAACCCTCACTGAAGCTTTCTTT
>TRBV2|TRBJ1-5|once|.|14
CASNLWGAGEPQHF
TGTGCCAGCAACCTGTGGGGGGCGGGAGAGCCCCAGCATTTT
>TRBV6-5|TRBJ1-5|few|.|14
CASRMDSSNQPQHF
TGTGCCAGCAGGATGGACAGTAGCAATCAGCCCCAGCATTTT
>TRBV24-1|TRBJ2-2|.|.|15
CATSGSAGNTGELFF
TGTGCCACCAGTGGAAGTGCCGGGAACACCGGGGAGCTGTTTTTT
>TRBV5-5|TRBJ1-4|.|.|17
CASSLAPEFATNEKLFF
TGTGCCAGCAGCTTGGCTCCAGAATTTGCAACTAATGAAAAACTGTTTTTT
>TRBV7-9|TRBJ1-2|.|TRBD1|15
CASSLHRGANYGYTF
TGTGCCAGCAGCTTGCACAGGGGTGCGAACTATGGCTACACCTTC
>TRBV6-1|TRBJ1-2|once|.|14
CASSEQEGIEGYTF
TGTGCCAGCAGTGAGCAGGAGGGCATAGAAGGCTACACCTTC
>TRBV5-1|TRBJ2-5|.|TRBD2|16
CASSSRGSGAGETQYF
TGCGCCAGCAGCTCGAGGGGTAGCGGGGCGGGGGAGACCCAGTACTTC
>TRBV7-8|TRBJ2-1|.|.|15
CASRGAASSYNEQFF
TGTGCCAGCAGAGGAGCGGCCAGCTCCTACAATGAGCAGTTCTTC
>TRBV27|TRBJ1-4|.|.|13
CAPRGGDGEKLFF
TGTGCTCCTCGGGGAGGGGATGGTGAAAAACTGTTTTTT
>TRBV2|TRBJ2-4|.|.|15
CASGGAQLAKNIQYF
TGTGCCAGCGGGGGGGCCCAACTAGCCAAAAACATTCAGTACTTC
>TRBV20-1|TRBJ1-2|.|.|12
CSASAGLYGYTF
TGCAGTGCTAGTGCAGGCCTCTATGGCTACACCTTC
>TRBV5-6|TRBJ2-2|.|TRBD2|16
CASSLNSGGRAGELFF
TGTGCCAGCAGCCTTAATAGCGGGGGAAGGGCCGGGGAGCTGTTTTTT
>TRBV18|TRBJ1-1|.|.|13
CASSPSWNTEAFF
TGTGCCAGCTCACCATCATGGAACACTGAAGCTTTCTTT
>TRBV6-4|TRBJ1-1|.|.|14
CASSLYPRGTEAFF
TGTGCCAGCAGCTTATACCCCCGGGGCACTGAAGCTTTCTTT
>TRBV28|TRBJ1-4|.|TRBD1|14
CASRGGGQNEKLFF
TGTGCCAGCAGAGGAGGGGGACAGAATGAAAAACTGTTTTTT
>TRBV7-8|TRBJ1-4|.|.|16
CASSPALFATNEKLFF
TGTGCCAGCAGCCCAGCTCTCTTTGCAACTAATGAAAAACTGTTTTTT
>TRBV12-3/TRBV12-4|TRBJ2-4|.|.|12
CASSPFGDIQYF
TGTGCCAGCAGCCCCTTCGGGGACATTCAGTACTTC
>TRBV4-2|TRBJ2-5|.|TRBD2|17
CASSQGTSGVNQETQYF
TGTGCCAGCAGCCAAGGGACTAGCGGGGTTAACCAAGAGACCCAGTACTTC
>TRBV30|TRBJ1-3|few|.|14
CAWSYGLPGNTIYF
TGTGCCTGGAGTTATGGGCTCCCTGGAAACACCATATATTTT
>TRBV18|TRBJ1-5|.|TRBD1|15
CASSPTGVGNQPQHF
TGTGCCAGCTCACCGACAGGGGTTGGCAATCAGCCCCAGCATTTT
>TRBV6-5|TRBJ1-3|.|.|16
CASSYSGRHSGNTIYF
TGTGCCAGCAGTTACTCAGGCAGACACTCTGGAAACACCATATATTTT
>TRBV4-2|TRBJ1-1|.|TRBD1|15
CASSPETGRSTEAFF
TGTGCCAGCAGCCCGGAGACAGGGAGGAGCACTGAAGCTTTCTTT
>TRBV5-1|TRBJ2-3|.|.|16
CASSNASGTITYTQYF
TGCGCCAGCAGCAATGCCTCCGGGACAATAACTTATACGCAGTATTTT
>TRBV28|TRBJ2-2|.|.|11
CASSPGGELFF
TGTGCCAGCAGCCCGGGGGGGGAGCTGTTTTTT
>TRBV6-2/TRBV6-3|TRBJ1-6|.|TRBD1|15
CASSPGQGRNSPLHF
TGTGCCAGCAGCCCGGGACAGGGCCGAAATTCACCCCTCCACTTT
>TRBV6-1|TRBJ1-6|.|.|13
CASSEAYVVPKNF
TGTGCCAGCAGTGAAGCCTACGTCGTCCCGAAAAACTTT
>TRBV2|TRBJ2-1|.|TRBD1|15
CASSPDRGSYNEQFF
TGTGCCAGCAGTCCGGACAGGGGATCCTACAATGAGCAGTTCTTC
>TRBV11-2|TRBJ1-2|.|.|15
CASSPTTGNPYGYTF
TGTGCCAGCAGCCCCACAACAGGGAATCCCTATGGCTACACCTTC
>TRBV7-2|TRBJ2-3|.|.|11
CASSRGDTQYF
TGTGCCAGCAGCCGGGGGGATACGCAGTATTTT
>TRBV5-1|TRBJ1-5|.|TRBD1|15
CASSSGTGANQPQHF
TGCGCCAGCAGCTCCGGGACAGGGGCGAATCAGCCCCAGCATTTT
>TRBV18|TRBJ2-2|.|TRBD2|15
CASSPPGLETGELFF
TGTGCCAGCTCTCCACCGGGACTAGAGACCGGGGAGCTGTTTTTT
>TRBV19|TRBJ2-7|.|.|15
CASSMEGGDYYEQYF
TGTGCCAGTAGTATGGAAGGGGGGGACTACTACGAGCAGTACTTC
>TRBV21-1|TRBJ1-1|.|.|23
CASSKDEGTGQSGSEGVNTEAFF
TGTGCCAGCAGCAAAGACGAGGGGACAGGGCAGTCGGGTTCGGAAGGGGTGAACACTGAAGCTTTCTTT
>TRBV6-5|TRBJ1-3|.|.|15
CASSYHPGTGNTIYF
TGTGCCAGCAGTTACCATCCAGGTACTGGAAACACCATATATTTT
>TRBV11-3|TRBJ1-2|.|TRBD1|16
CASSLDRQGLSRGYTF
TGTGCCAGCAGCTTAGATCGACAGGGGCTCTCTCGTGGCTACACCTTC